Many counts were recorded for the clone carrying this T cell receptor (beta chain). TCRdb re-called the 5' RACE reads with MiXCR, one entry per CDR3 protein. The sample has approximately 48,000 distinct CDR3 sequences; 9.3% are singletons. The data were taken from a study of early T cells in non-severe SARS-CoV-2 infection. Per germline, CDR1 SGHTA and CDR2 FQGNSA. Trimming removed 8 bases at V and 0 bases at J, with 15 bases between. This CDR3 has 15 amino acids. The V call is TRBV7-2, the J call TRBJ2-3, with D tentatively TRBD2 (5 bases). Sequenced sample: whole blood. This TCR came from an adult who was a healthcare worker with PCR-confirmed SARS-CoV-2 infection or an uninfected control (not recorded which). The CDR3 region has the DNA TGTGCCAGCGCCTCCAGGAGGACTAGCACAGATACGCAGTATTTT. Encoded protein: CASASRRTSTDTQYF. Full variable domain (remainder filled in from reference TRBV7-2 and TRBJ2-3): GAGVSQSPSNKVTEKGKDVELRCDPISGHTALYWYRQSLGQGLEFLIYFQGNSAPDKSGLPSDRFSAERTGGSVSTLTIQRTQQEDSAVYLCASASRRTSTDTQYFGPGTRLTVL.